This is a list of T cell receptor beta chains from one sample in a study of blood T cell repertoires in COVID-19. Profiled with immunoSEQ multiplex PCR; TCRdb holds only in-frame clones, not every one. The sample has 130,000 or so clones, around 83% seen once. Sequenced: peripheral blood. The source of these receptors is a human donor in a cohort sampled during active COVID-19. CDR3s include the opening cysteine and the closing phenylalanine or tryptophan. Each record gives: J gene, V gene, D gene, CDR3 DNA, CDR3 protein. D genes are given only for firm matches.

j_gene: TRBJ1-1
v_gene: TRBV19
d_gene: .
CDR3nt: TGTGCCAGTAGTATAGACAGGGGGAACACTGAAGCTTTCTTT
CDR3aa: CASSIDRGNTEAFF

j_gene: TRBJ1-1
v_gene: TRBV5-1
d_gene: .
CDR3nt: TGCGCCAGCAGCTCCGGAGGTATGAACACTGAAGCTTTCTTT
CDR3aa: CASSSGGMNTEAFF

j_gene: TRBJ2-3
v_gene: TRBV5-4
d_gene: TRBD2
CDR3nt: TGTGCCAGCAGCTTGTCTAGCGGGATGATAGATACGCAGTATTTT
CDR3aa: CASSLSSGMIDTQYF

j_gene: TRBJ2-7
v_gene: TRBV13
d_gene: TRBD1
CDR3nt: TGTGCCAGCAGCTTAGGGTGGGGGACAGGGGTGTTCGAGCAGTACTTC
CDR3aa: CASSLGWGTGVFEQYF

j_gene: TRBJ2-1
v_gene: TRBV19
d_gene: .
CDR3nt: TGTGCCAGTAGTATCCCAGGCGGGTACAATGAGCAGTTCTTC
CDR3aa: CASSIPGGYNEQFF

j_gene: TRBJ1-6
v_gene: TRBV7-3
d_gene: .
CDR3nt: TGTGCCAGCAGCATCAGCGGGACTCATAATTCACCCCTCCACTTT
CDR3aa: CASSISGTHNSPLHF

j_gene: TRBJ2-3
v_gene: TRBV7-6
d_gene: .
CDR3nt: TGTGCCAGCAGCTCTACAGGAACCTACACAGATACGCAGTATTTT
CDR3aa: CASSSTGTYTDTQYF

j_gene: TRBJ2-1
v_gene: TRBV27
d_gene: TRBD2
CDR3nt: TGTGCCAGCAGTTTACGTGGTAGCGGGTCCCCAAGCTCCTACAATGAGCAGTTCTTC
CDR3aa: CASSLRGSGSPSSYNEQFF

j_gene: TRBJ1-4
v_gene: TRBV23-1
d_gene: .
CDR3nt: TGCGCCAGCAGTTTACAGAGAGATGAAAAACTGTTTTTT
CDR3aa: CASSLQRDEKLFF

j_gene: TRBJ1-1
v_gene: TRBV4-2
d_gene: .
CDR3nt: TGTGCCAGCAGCCATATTGGCTTAGGGGATAGGAGCACTGAAGCTTTCTTT
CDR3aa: CASSHIGLGDRSTEAFF

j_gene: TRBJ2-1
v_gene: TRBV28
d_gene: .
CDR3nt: TGTGCCAGCAGTTTGCCGGGAAATTGGAATGAGCAGTTCTTC
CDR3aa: CASSLPGNWNEQFF

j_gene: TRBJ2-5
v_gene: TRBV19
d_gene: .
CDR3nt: TGTGCCAGTAGTCCCCCAGGGATAGTCCAAGAGACCCAGTACTTC
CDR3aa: CASSPPGIVQETQYF

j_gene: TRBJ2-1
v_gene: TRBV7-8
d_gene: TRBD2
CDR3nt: TGTGCCAGCAGCTCGCTAGCGGGAGGGCCTTATGAGCAGTTCTTC
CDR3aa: CASSSLAGGPYEQFF

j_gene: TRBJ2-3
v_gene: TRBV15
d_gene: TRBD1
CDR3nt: TGTGCCACCAAACCGGGACAGAGCACAGATACGCAGTATTTT
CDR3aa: CATKPGQSTDTQYF

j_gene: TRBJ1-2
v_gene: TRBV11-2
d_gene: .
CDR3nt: TGTGCCAGCAGTCGCCGGGGGGGCCGATGGGATGGCTACACCTTC
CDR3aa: CASSRRGGRWDGYTF

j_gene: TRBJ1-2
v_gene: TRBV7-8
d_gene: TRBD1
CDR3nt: TGTGCCAGCAGCGCCACAGGGGGCGCGGACTATGGCTACACCTTC
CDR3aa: CASSATGGADYGYTF